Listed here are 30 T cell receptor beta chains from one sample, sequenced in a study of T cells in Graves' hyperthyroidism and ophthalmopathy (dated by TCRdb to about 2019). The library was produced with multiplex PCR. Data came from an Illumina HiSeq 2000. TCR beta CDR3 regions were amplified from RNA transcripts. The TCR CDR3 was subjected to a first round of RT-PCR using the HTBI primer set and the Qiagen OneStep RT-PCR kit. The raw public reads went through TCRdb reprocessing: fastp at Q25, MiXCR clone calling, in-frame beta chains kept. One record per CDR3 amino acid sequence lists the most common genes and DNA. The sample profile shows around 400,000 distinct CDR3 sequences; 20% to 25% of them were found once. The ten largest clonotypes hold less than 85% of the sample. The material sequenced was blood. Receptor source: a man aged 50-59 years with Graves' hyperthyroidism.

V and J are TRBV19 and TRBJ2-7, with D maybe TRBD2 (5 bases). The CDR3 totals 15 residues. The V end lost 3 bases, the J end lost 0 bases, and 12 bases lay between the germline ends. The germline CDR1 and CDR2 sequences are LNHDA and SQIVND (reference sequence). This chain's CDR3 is CASSMVAPYSYEQYF. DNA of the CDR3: TGTGCCAGTAGTATGGTAGCGCCTTACTCCTACGAGCAGTACTTC.

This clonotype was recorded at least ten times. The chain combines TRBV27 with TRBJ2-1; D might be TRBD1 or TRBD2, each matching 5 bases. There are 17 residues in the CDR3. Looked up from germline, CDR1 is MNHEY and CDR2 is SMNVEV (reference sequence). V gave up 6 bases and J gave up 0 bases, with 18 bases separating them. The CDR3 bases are TGTGCCAGCAGCCCCGGGGCGGGCCCCAGCTCCTACAATGAGCAGTTCTTC. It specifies CASSPGAGPSSYNEQFF.

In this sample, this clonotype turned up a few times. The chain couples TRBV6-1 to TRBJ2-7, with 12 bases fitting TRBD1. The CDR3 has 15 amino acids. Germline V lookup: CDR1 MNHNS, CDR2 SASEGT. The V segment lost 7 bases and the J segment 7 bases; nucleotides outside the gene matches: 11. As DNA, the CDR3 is TGTGCCAGCAACCCCTGGGGGACAGGGGGCGATGAGCAGTACTTC. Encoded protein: CASNPWGTGGDEQYF.

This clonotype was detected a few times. The DNA of the CDR3 is TGTGCCAGCAGCTCACAACTAGCGGGAGAGAGAGTGGATCAAGAGACCCAGTACTTC. Translated, it gives CASSSQLAGERVDQETQYF. The rearrangement links TRBV7-9 to TRBJ2-5, with 11 nucleotides matching TRBD2. Trimming cost V 4 bases and J 2 bases; bases outside gene matches: 15. Germline V gene lookup returns CDR1 SEHNR and CDR2 FQNEAQ (reference sequence). CDR3 length: 19 amino acids.

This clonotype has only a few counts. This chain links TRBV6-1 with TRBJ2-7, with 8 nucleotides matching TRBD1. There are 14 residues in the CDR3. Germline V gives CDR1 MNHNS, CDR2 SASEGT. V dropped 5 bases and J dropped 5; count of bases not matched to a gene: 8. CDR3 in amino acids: CASSNPGQVNEQYF. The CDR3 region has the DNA TGTGCCAGCAGTAATCCGGGACAGGTAAACGAGCAGTACTTC.

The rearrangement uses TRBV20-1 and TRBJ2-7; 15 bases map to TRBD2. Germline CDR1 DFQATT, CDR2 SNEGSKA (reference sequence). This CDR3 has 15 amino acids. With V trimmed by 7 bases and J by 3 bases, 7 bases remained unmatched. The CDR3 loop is CSGLGLAGGVYEQYF. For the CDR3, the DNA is TGCAGTGGATTGGGACTAGCGGGAGGAGTCTACGAGCAGTACTTC.

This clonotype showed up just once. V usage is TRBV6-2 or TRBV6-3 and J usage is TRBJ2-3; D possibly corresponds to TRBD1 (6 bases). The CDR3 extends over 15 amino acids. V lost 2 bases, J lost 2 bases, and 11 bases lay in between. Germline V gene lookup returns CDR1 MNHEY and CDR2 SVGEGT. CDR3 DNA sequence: TGTGCCAGCAGTTACGGGGGCAGGGACACAGATACGCAGTATTTT. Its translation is CASSYGGRDTDTQYF.

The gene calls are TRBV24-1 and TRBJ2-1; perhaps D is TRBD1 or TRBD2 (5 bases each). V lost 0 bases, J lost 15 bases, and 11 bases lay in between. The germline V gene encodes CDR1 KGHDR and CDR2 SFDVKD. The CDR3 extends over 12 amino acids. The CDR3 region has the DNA TGTGCCACCAGTGATTTGGGGGGATTCCCGTTCTTC. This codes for CATSDLGGFPFF.

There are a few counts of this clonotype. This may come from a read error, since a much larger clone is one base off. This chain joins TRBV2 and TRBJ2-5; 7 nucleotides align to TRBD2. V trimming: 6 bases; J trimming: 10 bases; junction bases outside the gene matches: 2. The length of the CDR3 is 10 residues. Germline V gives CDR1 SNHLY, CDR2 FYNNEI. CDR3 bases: TGTGCCAGCAGGGGGGGGATCCAGTACTTC. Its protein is CASRGGIQYF.

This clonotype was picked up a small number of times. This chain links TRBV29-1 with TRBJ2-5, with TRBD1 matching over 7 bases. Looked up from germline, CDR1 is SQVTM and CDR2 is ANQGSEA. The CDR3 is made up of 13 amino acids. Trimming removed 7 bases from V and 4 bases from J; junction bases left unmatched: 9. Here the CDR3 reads CSGLRGRGETQYF. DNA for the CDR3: TGCAGCGGATTAAGGGGGCGCGGAGAGACCCAGTACTTC.

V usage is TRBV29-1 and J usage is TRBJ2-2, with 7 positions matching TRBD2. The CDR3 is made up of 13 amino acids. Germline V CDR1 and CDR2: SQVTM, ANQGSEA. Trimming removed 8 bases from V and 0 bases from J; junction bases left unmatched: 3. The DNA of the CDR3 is TGCAGCCTAGCGGAGACGAACACCGGGGAGCTGTTTTTT. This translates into CSLAETNTGELFF.

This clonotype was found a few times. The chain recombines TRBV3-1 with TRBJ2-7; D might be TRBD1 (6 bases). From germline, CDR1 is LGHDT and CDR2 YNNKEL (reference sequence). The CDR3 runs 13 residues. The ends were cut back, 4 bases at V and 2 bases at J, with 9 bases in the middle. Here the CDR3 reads CASSLQGPYEQYF. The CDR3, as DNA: TGTGCCAGCAGCCTACAGGGTCCCTACGAGCAGTACTTC.

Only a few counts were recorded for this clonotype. The CDR3, as DNA: TGCAGCGTTGATGAGGGGGGTATCGGGGAGCTGTTTTTT. Its translation: CSVDEGGIGELFF. The rearrangement joins TRBV29-1 to TRBJ2-2, with D tentatively TRBD1 or TRBD2 (6 bases each). Trimming pared 3 bases from V and 7 bases from J, leaving 12 bases between. This CDR3 is built from 13 residues. The germline CDR1 and CDR2 sequences are SQVTM and ANQGSEA.

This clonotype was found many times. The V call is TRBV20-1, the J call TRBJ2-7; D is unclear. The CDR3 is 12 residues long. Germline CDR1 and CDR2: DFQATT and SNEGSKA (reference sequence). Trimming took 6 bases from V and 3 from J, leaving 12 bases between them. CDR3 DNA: TGCAGTGCCCAAGACGGATACTACGAGCAGTACTTC. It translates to CSAQDGYYEQYF.

The CDR3 coding sequence is TGTGCCAGCAGCGCATCGGGACTGTTGAACACTGAAGCTTTCTTT. Translated: CASSASGLLNTEAFF. The gene calls are TRBV5-5 and TRBJ1-1; tentative D call: TRBD1 (5 bases). V was pared by 4 bases and J by 0 bases, with 13 bases between. Germline V gene lookup returns CDR1 SGHKS and CDR2 YYEKEE (reference sequence). The CDR3 is made up of 15 amino acids.

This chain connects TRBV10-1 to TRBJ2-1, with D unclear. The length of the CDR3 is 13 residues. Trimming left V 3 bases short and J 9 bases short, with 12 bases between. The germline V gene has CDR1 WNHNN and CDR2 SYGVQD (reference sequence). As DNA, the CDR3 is TGCGCCAGCAGTGATGGCCCCTTTAGTGAGCAGTTCTTC. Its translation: CASSDGPFSEQFF.

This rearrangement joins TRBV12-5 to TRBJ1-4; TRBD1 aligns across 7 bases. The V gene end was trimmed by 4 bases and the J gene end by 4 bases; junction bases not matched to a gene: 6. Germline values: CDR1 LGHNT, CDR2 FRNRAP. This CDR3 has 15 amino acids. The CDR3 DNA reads TGTGCTAGTGGTTCACGACAGGGCATTAATGAAAAACTGTTTTTT. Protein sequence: CASGSRQGINEKLFF. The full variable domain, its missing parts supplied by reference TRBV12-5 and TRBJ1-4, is DARVTQTPRHKVTEMGQEVTMRCQPILGHNTVFWYRQTMMQGLELLAYFRNRAPLDDSGMPKDRFSAEMPDATLATLKIQPSEPRDSAVYFCASGSRQGINEKLFFGSGTQLSVL.

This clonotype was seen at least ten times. CDR3 nucleotide sequence: TGTGCCAGCAGTGTCGGGGCGAACACTGAAGCTTTCTTT. Protein: CASSVGANTEAFF. The J gene is TRBJ1-1, the V gene TRBV9; weak D call: TRBD1 (5 bases). CDR1 and CDR2 from the germline V gene are SGDLS and YYNGEE. Between the trimmed V and J ends, which lost 5 bases and 1 base, there was a span of 9 bases. The CDR3 has 13 amino acids.

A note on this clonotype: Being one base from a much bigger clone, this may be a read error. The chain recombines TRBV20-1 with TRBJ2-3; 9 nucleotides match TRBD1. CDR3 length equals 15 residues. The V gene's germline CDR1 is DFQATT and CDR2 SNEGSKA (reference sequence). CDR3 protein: CSASPGTGITGTQYF. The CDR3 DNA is TGCAGTGCTAGTCCGGGGACAGGGATCACAGGTACGCAGTATTTT.

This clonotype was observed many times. CDR3 sequence (DNA): TGTGCCAGCAGTTTAAGTCTAGCGGGAGTTGGTGAGCAGTTCTTC. Translation gives CASSLSLAGVGEQFF. The chain links TRBV28 to TRBJ2-1; 10 positions match TRBD2. In germline, CDR1 is MDHEN, CDR2 SYDVKM. J gave up 9 bases and V 2 bases, and 7 bases lay outside the gene matches. This CDR3 is 15 amino acids long.

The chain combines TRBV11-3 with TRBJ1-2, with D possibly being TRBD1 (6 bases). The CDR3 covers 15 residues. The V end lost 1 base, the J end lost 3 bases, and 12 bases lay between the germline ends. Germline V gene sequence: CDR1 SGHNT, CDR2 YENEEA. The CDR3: CASSLGGTQDYGYTF. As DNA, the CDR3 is TGTGCCAGCAGCTTAGGTGGGACACAGGACTATGGCTACACCTTC.

The CDR3 loop is CATSDQPGELFF. As DNA, the CDR3 is TGTGCCACCAGTGACCAGCCCGGGGAGCTGTTTTTT. The J gene is TRBJ2-2, the V gene TRBV24-1; D is ambiguous. The germline V gene has CDR1 KGHDR and CDR2 SFDVKD. The CDR3 has 12 residues. Trimming left V 4 bases short and J 6 bases short, with 5 bases between.

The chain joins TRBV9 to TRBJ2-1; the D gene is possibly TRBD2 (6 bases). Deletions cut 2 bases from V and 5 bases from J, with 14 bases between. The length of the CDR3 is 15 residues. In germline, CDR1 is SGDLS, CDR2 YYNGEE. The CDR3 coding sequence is TGTGCCAGCAGCGTTAGCGGTGTATGGGACAATGAGCAGTTCTTC. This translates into CASSVSGVWDNEQFF.

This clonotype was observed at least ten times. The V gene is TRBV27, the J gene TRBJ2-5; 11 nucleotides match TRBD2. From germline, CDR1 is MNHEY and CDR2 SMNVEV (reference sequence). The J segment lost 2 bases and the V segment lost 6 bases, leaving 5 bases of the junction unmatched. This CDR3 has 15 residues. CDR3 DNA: TGTGCCAGCAGCTCCGGGACTAGCGGACAAGAGACCCAGTACTTC. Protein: CASSSGTSGQETQYF.

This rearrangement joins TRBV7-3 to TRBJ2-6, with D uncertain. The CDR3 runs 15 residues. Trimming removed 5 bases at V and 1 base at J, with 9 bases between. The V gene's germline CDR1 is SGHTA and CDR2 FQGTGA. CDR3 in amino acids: CASSEVASGANVLTF. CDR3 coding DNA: TGTGCCAGCAGCGAAGTAGCTTCTGGGGCCAACGTCCTGACTTTC.

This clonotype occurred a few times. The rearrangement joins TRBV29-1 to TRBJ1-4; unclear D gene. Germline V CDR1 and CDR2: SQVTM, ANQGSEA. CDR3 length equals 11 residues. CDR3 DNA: TGCGCATATTCAACTAATGAAAAACTGTTTTTT. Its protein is CAYSTNEKLFF.

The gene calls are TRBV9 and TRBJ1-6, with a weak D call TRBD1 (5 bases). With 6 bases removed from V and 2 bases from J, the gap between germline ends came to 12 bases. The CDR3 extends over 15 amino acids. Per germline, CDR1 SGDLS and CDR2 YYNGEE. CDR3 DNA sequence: TGTGCCAGCAATGAGGGGAAGGCCTATAATTCACCCCTCCACTTT. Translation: CASNEGKAYNSPLHF.

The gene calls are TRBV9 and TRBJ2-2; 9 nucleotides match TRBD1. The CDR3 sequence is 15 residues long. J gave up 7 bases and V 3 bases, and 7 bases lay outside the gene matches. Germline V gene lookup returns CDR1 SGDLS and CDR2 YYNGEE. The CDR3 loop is CASSESQGAVGELFF. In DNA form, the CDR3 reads TGTGCCAGCAGCGAATCACAGGGGGCAGTCGGGGAGCTGTTTTTT.

The CDR3 is CATSSSSYEQYF. DNA for the CDR3: TGTGCCACCTCGTCCTCCTCCTACGAGCAGTACTTC. This chain links TRBV12-3 or TRBV12-4 with TRBJ2-7; no clear D. Between the trimmed V and J ends, which lost 10 bases and 0 bases, there was a span of 10 bases. This CDR3 region has 12 residues.

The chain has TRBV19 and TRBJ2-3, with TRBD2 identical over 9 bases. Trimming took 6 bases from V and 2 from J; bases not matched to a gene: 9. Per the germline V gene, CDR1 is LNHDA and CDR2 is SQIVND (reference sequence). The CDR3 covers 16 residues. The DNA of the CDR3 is TGTGCCAGTAGGGATTTAAGACTAGCGGACACAGATACGCAGTATTTT. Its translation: CASRDLRLADTDTQYF.